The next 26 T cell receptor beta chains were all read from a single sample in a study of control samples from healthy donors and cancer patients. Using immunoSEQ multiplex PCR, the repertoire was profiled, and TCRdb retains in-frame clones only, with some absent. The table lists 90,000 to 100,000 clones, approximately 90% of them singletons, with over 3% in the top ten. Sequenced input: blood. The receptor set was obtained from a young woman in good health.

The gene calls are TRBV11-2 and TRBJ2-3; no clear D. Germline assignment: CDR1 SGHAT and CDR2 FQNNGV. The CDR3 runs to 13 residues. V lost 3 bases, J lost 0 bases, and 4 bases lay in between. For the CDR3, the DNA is TGTGCCAGCAGCTTTATGAGCACAGATACGCAGTATTTT. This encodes CASSFMSTDTQYF.

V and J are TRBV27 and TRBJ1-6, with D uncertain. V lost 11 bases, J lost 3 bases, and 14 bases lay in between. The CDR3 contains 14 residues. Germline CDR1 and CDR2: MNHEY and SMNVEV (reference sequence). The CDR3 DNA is TGTGCCGGAGGAGGGCCACGCTATAATTCACCCCTCCACTTT. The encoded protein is CAGGGPRYNSPLHF.

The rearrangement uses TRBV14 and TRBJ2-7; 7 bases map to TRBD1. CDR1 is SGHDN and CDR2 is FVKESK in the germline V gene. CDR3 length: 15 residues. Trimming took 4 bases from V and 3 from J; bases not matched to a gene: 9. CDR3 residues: CASSPVGAGGYEQYF. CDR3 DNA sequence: TGTGCCAGCAGCCCCGTTGGGGCAGGGGGCTACGAGCAGTACTTC.

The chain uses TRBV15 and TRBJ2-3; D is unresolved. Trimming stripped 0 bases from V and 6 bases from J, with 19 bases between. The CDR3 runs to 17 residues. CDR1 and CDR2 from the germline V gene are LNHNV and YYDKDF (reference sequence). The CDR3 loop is CATSRDLAERTFDTQYF. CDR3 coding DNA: TGTGCCACCAGCAGAGATCTGGCGGAACGCACTTTTGATACGCAGTATTTT.

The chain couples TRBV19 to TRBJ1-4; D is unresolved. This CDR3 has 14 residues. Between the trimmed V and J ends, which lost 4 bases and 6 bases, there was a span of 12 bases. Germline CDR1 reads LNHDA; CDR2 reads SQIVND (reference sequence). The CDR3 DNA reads TGTGCCAGTAGTAGGGTCACTACTTATGAAAAACTGTTTTTT. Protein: CASSRVTTYEKLFF.

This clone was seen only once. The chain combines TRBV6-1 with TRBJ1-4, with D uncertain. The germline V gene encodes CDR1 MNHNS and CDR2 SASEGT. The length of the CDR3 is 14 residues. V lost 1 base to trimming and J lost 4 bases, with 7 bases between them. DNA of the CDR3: TGTGCCAGCAGTGAAGGGAGCCTTAATGAAAAACTGTTTTTT. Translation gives CASSEGSLNEKLFF.

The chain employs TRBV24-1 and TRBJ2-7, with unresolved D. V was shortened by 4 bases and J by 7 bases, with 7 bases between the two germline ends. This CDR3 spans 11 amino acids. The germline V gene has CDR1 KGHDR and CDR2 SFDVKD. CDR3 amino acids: CATSEVVEQYF. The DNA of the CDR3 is TGTGCCACCAGTGAGGTCGTGGAGCAGTACTTC.

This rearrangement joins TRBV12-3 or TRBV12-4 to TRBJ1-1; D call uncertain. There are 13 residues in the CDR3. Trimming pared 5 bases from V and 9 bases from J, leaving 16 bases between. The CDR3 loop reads CASSQTNINKAFF. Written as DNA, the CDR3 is TGTGCCAGCAGTCAAACTAATATCAACAAAGCTTTCTTT.

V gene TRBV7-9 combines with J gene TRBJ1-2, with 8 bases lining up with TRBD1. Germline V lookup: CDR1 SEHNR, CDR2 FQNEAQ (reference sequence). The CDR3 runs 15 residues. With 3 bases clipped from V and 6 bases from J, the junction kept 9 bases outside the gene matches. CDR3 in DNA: TGTGCCAGCAGCTTCGAGGGGCAGGGGGCCAATGGCTACACCTTC. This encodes CASSFEGQGANGYTF.

The CDR3 loop reads CASSLNLLDTQYF. The CDR3 DNA reads TGTGCCAGCAGCTTAAATCTTTTAGATACGCAGTATTTT. J is TRBJ2-3 and V is TRBV7-3; D gene uncertain. Germline loops: CDR1 SGHTA, CDR2 FQGTGA. The CDR3 loop spans 13 amino acids. Trimming took off 1 base at V and 5 bases at J, with 7 bases between the two ends.

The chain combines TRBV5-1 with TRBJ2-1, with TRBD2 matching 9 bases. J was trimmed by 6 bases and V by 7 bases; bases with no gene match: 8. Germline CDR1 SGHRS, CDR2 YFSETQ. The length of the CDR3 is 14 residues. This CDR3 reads CASALAGSSNEQFF. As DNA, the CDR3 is TGCGCCAGCGCTCTAGCGGGGTCGTCCAATGAGCAGTTCTTC. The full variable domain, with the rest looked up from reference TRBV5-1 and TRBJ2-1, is KAGVTQTPRYLIKTRGQQVTLSCSPISGHRSVSWYQQTPGQGLQFLFEYFSETQRNKGNFPGRFSGRQFSNSRSEMNVSTLELGDSALYLCASALAGSSNEQFFGPGTRLTVL.

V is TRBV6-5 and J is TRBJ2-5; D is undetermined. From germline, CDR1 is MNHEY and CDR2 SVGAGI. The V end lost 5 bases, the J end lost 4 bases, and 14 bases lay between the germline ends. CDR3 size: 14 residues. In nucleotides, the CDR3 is TGTGCCAGCAGTCTGGGTCCTACTTCAGAGACCCAGTACTTC. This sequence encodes CASSLGPTSETQYF.

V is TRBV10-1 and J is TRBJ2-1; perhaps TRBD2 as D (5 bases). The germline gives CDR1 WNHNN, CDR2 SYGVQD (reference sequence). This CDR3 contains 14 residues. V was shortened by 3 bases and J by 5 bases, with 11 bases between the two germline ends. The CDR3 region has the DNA TGCGCCAGCAGTGACAGTTTGGGAGACAATGAGCAGTTCTTC. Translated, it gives CASSDSLGDNEQFF.

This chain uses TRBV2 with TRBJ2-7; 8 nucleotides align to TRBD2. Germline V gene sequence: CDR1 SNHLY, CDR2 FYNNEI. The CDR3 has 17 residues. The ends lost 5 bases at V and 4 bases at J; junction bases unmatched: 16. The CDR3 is CASSQQGSKSGSYEQYF. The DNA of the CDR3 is TGTGCCAGCAGTCAACAGGGATCCAAAAGCGGGAGTTACGAGCAGTACTTC.

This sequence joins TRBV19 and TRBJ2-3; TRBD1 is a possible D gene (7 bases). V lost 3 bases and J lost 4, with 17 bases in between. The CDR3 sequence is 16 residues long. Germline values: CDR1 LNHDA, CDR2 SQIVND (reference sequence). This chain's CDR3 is CASSIEAGGFADTQYF. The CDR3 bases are TGTGCCAGTAGTATCGAGGCAGGGGGGTTCGCAGATACGCAGTATTTT.

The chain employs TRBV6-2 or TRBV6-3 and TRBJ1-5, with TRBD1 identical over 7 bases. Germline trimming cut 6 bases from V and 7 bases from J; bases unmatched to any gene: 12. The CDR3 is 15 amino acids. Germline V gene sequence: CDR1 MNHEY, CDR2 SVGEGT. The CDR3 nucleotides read TGTGCCAGCAGCCCCCTCGGACAGGCACGGCAGCCCCAGCATTTT. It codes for CASSPLGQARQPQHF.

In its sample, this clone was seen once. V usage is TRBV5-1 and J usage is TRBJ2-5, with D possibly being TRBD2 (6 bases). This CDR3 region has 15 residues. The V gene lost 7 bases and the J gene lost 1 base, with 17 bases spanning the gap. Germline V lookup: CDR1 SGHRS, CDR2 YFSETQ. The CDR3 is CASVASSALQETQYF. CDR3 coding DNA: TGCGCCAGCGTGGCCTCTAGCGCCCTCCAAGAGACCCAGTACTTC.

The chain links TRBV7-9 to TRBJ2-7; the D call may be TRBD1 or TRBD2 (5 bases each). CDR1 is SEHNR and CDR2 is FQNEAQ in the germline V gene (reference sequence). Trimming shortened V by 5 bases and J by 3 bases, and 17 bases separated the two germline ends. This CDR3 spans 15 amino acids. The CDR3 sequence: CASSLGTNRDYEQYF. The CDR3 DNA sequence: TGTGCCAGCAGCCTCGGGACGAATCGGGACTACGAGCAGTACTTC.

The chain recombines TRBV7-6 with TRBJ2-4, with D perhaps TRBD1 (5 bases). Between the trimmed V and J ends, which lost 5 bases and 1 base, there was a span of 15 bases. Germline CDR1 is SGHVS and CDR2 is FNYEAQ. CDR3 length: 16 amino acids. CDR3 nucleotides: TGTGCCAGCAGCGCCGGTCTGAAGGGGGCCAAAAACATTCAGTACTTC. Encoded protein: CASSAGLKGAKNIQYF.

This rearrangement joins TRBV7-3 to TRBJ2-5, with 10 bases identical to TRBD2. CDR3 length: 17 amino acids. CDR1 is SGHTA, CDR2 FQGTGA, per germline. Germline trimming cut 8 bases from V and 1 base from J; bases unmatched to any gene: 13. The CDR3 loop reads CASSRGVAGGFQETQYF. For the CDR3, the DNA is TGTGCCAGCTCCCGCGGGGTAGCGGGGGGATTCCAAGAGACCCAGTACTTC.

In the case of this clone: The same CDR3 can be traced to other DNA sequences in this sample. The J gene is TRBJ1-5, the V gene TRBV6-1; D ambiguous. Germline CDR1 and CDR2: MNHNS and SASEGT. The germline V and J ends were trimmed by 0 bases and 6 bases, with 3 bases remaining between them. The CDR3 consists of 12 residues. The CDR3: CASSEAGQPQHF. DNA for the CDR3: TGTGCCAGCAGTGAAGCGGGTCAGCCCCAGCATTTT.

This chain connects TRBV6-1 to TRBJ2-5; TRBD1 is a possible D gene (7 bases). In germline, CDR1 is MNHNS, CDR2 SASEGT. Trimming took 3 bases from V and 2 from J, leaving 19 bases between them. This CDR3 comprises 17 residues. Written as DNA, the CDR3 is TGTGCCAGCAGTGACGGGGGCAGGGGGAGCTCACAAGAGACCCAGTACTTC. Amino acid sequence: CASSDGGRGSSQETQYF.

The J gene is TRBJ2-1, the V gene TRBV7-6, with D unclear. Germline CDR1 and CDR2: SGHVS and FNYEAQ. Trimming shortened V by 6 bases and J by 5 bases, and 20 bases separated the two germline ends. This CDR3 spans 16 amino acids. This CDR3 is CASSRRVAQVDNEQFF. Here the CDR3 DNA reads TGTGCCAGCAGTCGCCGGGTAGCTCAAGTAGACAATGAGCAGTTCTTC.

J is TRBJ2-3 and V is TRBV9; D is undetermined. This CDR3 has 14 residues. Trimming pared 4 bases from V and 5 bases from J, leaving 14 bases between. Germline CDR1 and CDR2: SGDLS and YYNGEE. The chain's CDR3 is CASSKNTIGDTQYF. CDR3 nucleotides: TGTGCCAGCAGCAAAAACACGATAGGAGATACGCAGTATTTT.

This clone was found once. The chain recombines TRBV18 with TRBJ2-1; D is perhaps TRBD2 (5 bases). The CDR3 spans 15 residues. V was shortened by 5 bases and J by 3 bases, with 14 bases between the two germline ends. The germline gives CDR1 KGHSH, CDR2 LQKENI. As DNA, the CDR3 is TGTGCCAGCTCATCCGGTGAGGGCTTCTACAATGAGCAGTTCTTC. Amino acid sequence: CASSSGEGFYNEQFF.

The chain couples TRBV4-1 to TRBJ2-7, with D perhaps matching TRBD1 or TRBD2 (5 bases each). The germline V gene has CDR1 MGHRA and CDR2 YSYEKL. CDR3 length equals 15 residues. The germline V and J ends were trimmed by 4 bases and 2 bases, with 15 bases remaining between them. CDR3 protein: CASSPIRDGAYEQYF. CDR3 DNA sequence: TGCGCCAGCAGCCCCATACGGGACGGAGCCTACGAGCAGTACTTC.